This note documents a single TCR beta chain sequence. Isolated RNA was reverse transcribed into cDNA used as the sequencing template. TCRdb keeps only in-frame clones here, not all; method: immunoSEQ multiplex PCR. The data hold around 130,000 clones, with around 50% observed a single time. This specimen belongs to a study of CD8+ T cells in alopecia areata. Germline V gene lookup returns CDR1 GTSNPN and CDR2 SVGIG (reference sequence). V was pared by 0 bases and J by 9 bases, with 10 bases of the junction left unmatched. CDR3 length: 14 amino acids. The source is a human donor with alopecia areata. This chain uses TRBV30 with TRBJ2-5; TRBD1 agrees at 7 bases. Sequencing was performed on CD4+ T cells sorted from blood, taken at week 0. The CDR3 DNA reads TGTGCCTGGAGTGTGGTAGGGACCCAGGGGGCCCAGTACTTC. Its translation is CAWSVVGTQGAQYF.